The source of this T cell receptor beta chain is a study of blood T cell repertoires in COVID-19. Study background: Spain, Italy and the United States supplied samples that represented acute and convalescent COVID-19. Nucleic acid was either cDNA or gDNA, and it came from T cells, B-cell-depleted T cells, or PBMCs.

V was cut by 9 bases and J by 7 bases, with 9 bases left in between. The CDR3 sequence is 10 residues long. Original methodology: Estimation of nucleated cell counts was performed using reference gene primer amplification. The protocol was immunoSEQ multiplex PCR, while the TCRdb copy is restricted to in-frame clones and leaves out a portion. V, J and clone size were drawn from that table, and D and trimming were deduced from the DNA. The table has approximately 230,000 clones, under 85% seen once; the top ten hold roughly 4%. The receptor was derived from a woman aged 40 to 49 with active or convalescent COVID-19. Specimen: peripheral blood. The V gene is TRBV23-1, the J gene TRBJ1-1; D is unresolved. TRBV23-1 is given ORF status, its function remaining uncertain. CDR3 protein: CARRHSEAFF. In nucleotides, the CDR3 is TGCGCCAGACGTCACAGTGAAGCTTTCTTT.